The clone carrying this T cell receptor (beta chain) was found once. Its antigen is unknown. V gave up 0 bases and J gave up 3 bases; unmatched junction bases: 8. This CDR3 region has 18 residues. Germline V CDR1 and CDR2: KGHSH, LQKENI. The data originate from a study of blood T cells in healthy people across ages. Findings and caveats of the study: Total diversity from one million sequenced T cells was likely underestimated.

Next came a second PCR, run for roughly 7 to 12 cycles, which used a sample-barcoded 5' primer along with a J-beta primer mix. In TCRdb, the 5' RACE reads were re-called with MiXCR into one record per CDR3 protein. Among just over 1 million distinct CDR3 sequences listed, 40% to 45% were seen once. The receptor comes from a woman in her fifties or sixties in good health. The source material was blood. This chain connects TRBV18 to TRBJ2-1; 10 nucleotides match TRBD1. CDR3 amino acids: CASSPPEGRTGGYNEQFF. The DNA of the CDR3 is TGTGCCAGCTCACCACCGGAGGGGAGGACAGGGGGCTACAATGAGCAGTTCTTC. The entire variable domain, with the rest obtained from reference TRBV18 and TRBJ2-1, is as follows: NAGVMQNPRHLVRRRGQEARLRCSPMKGHSHVYWYRQLPEEGLKFMVYLQKENIIDESGMPKERFSAEFPKEGPSILRIQQVVRGDSAAYFCASSPPEGRTGGYNEQFFGPGTRLTVL.